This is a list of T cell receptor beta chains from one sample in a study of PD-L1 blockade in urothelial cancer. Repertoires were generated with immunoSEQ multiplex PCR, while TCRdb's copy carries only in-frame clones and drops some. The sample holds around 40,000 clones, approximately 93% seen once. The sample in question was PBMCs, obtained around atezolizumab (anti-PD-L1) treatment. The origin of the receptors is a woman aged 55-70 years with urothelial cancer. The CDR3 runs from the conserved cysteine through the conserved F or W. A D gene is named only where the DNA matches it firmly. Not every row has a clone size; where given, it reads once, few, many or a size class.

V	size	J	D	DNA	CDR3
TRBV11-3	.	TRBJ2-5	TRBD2	TGTGCCAGCAGCTTAAAAGGGACTAGCAGGGAGGAGACCCAGTACTTC	CASSLKGTSREETQYF
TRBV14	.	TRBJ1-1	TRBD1	TGTGCCAGCAGCCAATTGACAGGGAGCGGGTCCACTGAAGCTTTCTTT	CASSQLTGSGSTEAFF
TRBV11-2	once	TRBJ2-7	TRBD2	TGTGCCAGCAGCCCCACCTCCTTAGCGGGGACCTACGAGCAGTACTTC	CASSPTSLAGTYEQYF
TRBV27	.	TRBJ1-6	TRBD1	TGTGCCAGCAGTTTCATCGACAGGGGGGGTTCACCCCTCCACTTT	CASSFIDRGGSPLHF
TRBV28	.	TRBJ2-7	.	TGTGCCAGCAGTCGTGGGAGTAAATACGAGCAGTACTTC	CASSRGSKYEQYF
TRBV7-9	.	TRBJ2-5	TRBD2	TGTGCCAGCAGCGAAAGACTAGCGGGAGTTAGGGAGACCCAGTACTTC	CASSERLAGVRETQYF
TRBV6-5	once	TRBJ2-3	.	TGTGCCAGCAGTAACTACCATAGGACTAACACAGATACGCAGTATTTT	CASSNYHRTNTDTQYF
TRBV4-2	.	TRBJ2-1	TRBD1	TGTGCCAGCAGCCAGCGGACAGGGGGGGGTCCGAATGAGCAGTTCTTC	CASSQRTGGGPNEQFF
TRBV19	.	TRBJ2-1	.	TGTGCCAGTAGTATAGATCGGAGGAGGACCAATGAGCAGTTCTTC	CASSIDRRRTNEQFF
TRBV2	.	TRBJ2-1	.	TGTGCCAGCAGGGGCCCTTGGGACAATGAGCAGTTCTTC	CASRGPWDNEQFF